The rows below give T cell receptor beta chains drawn from one sample of a study of blood T cell repertoires in COVID-19. This table comes from immunoSEQ multiplex PCR, and its TCRdb copy is limited to in-frame clones, with some not included. Among 100,000 or so clones listed, about four fifths were seen once. The material sequenced was peripheral blood. The receptors derive from a human donor in a cohort sampled during active COVID-19. CDR3s include the opening cysteine and the closing phenylalanine or tryptophan. Fields, in order: V gene, clone size, J gene, D gene, CDR3 protein, CDR3 DNA. D genes are given only for firm matches. Not all rows give a size; the values are once, few, many and, for expanded clones, a class.

TRBV27	-	TRBJ1-2	-	CASSPRSPAGREGYTF	TGTGCCAGCAGTCCTAGATCCCCGGCAGGGCGCGAGGGCTACACCTTC
TRBV6-5	once	TRBJ1-1	TRBD1	CASSLDRGPAEAFF	TGTGCCAGCAGCCTAGACAGGGGGCCGGCTGAAGCTTTCTTT
TRBV2	once	TRBJ2-7	-	CASSGIPGHPKYF	TGTGCCAGCAGCGGTATACCGGGACATCCTAAGTACTTC
TRBV12-3/TRBV12-4	few	TRBJ1-5	-	CASRSGNQPQHF	TGTGCCAGCCGGTCGGGGAACCAGCCCCAGCATTTT
TRBV5-4	-	TRBJ2-7	-	CASSNPAGGSYEQYF	TGTGCCAGCAGCAATCCGGCGGGCGGCTCCTACGAGCAGTACTTC
TRBV12-3/TRBV12-4	-	TRBJ2-7	-	CASSLGREVAQYF	TGTGCCAGCAGTTTGGGGCGGGAAGTGGCGCAGTACTTC
TRBV6-5	-	TRBJ2-7	-	CAYRPNAVYEQYF	TGTGCCTACAGGCCGAATGCCGTCTACGAGCAGTACTTC
TRBV27	-	TRBJ2-7	TRBD1	CASSGQGGPSHEQYF	TGTGCCAGCTCCGGACAGGGGGGACCCAGCCACGAGCAGTACTTC
TRBV5-4	once	TRBJ1-2	TRBD1	CASSLDRQGAVLGYTF	TGTGCCAGCAGCTTGGACCGACAGGGGGCTGTTCTCGGCTACACCTTC
TRBV12-2	-	TRBJ2-2	-	CASRLAGQEKIGELFF	TGTGCAAGTCGCTTAGCGGGACAGGAGAAGATCGGGGAGCTGTTTTTT
TRBV30	-	TRBJ2-7	-	CAGGGSSYEQYF	TGTGCTGGGGGGGGCAGCTCCTACGAGCAGTACTTC
TRBV2	few	TRBJ2-1	TRBD2	CASSGLAGGEQFF	TGTGCCAGCTCTGGACTAGCGGGAGGTGAGCAGTTCTTC
TRBV6-6	-	TRBJ2-7	-	CASTPRVPSYEQYF	TGTGCCAGCACCCCACGGGTCCCGTCCTACGAGCAGTACTTC
TRBV2	-	TRBJ2-7	-	CASSVRGEQYF	TGTGCCAGCAGTGTCCGGGGAGAGCAGTACTTC
TRBV9	-	TRBJ2-7	TRBD1	CASSPGTVSYEQYF	TGTGCCAGCAGCCCCGGGACAGTCTCCTACGAGCAGTACTTC
TRBV5-1	few	TRBJ1-1	-	CASSQPPQGTEAFF	TGCGCCAGCAGCCAGCCACCTCAGGGGACCGAAGCTTTCTTT
TRBV28	-	TRBJ1-5	TRBD1	CARGGGQGAGQPQHF	TGTGCCCGCGGGGGGGGACAGGGGGCAGGACAGCCCCAGCATTTT
TRBV15	-	TRBJ2-7	TRBD2	CATSDSGRPYEQYF	TGTGCCACCAGCGACAGCGGGAGGCCCTACGAGCAGTACTTC
TRBV7-9	once	TRBJ1-2	-	CASSLGQYYGYTF	TGTGCCAGCAGCTTAGGGCAGTACTATGGCTACACCTTC
TRBV28	-	TRBJ2-7	TRBD1	CASSERTGITYEQYF	TGTGCCAGCAGTGAGAGGACAGGGATAACCTACGAGCAGTACTTC
TRBV10-1	-	TRBJ2-7	TRBD2	CASSESGLAGTYEQYF	TGCGCCAGCAGTGAGTCGGGACTAGCGGGGACCTACGAGCAGTACTTC
TRBV7-2	-	TRBJ2-1	-	CASSFRELVNNEQFF	TGTGCCAGCAGCTTCCGGGAGCTGGTGAACAATGAGCAGTTCTTC
TRBV24-1	few	TRBJ2-7	TRBD2	CATASRLAGSEQYF	TGTGCCACTGCATCTAGGCTAGCGGGTAGCGAGCAGTACTTC
TRBV4-1	-	TRBJ2-7	TRBD2	CASSSRLAGVSEQYF	TGCGCCAGCAGCTCCCGACTAGCGGGAGTATCCGAGCAGTACTTC
TRBV20-1	-	TRBJ2-7	TRBD2	CSASLLAGAYEQYF	TGCAGTGCTAGTTTACTAGCGGGAGCATACGAGCAGTACTTC
TRBV6-5	-	TRBJ1-4	-	CASSYSGRVGEKLFF	TGTGCCAGCAGTTACTCTGGCAGGGTTGGTGAAAAACTGTTTTTT
TRBV5-1	-	TRBJ2-2	TRBD1	CASSLQGDTGELFF	TGCGCCAGCAGCTTGCAGGGGGACACCGGGGAGCTGTTTTTT
TRBV19	-	TRBJ1-6	-	CASSVAANSPLHF	TGTGCCAGTAGTGTGGCGGCAAATTCACCCCTCCACTTT